This section outlines one TCR beta chain sequence together with its context. Its antigen is undetermined. These data are taken from a study of blood T cells in healthy people across ages. Study conclusions and caveats: PBMCs that were unsorted prevented a conclusive naive versus antigen-experienced comparison. Age advanced and TCR beta diversity per million T cells fell, roughly linearly.

Per-sample PBMC isolation yielded at least 7 million cells. Combining a sample-barcoded 5' primer with a J-beta primer mix, a second PCR ran for roughly 6 to 12 cycles. TCRdb itself ran the 5' RACE reads through MiXCR, one entry per CDR3 protein. The sample comprises 1.6 million or so distinct CDR3 sequences, 30% to 35% of which are singletons, and roughly 10% rests with the top ten. Germline CDR1 and CDR2: KGHDR and SFDVKD. CDR3 length: 15 amino acids. J gave up 4 bases and V 2 bases, and 3 bases lay outside the gene matches. This chain uses TRBV24-1 with TRBJ2-2; 7 bases align to TRBD1. This sequence was found in a woman in her twenties or thirties in good health. Sequences were obtained from blood. The CDR3: CATSDYDRVTGELFF. DNA for the CDR3: TGTGCCACCAGTGATTATGACAGGGTCACCGGGGAGCTGTTTTTT.